These T cell receptor beta chains were read from a single sample in a study of shared clonotypes between healthy human individuals. Only in-frame clones appear in the TCRdb table, and some are missing; sequencing was by immunoSEQ multiplex PCR. The profile shows roughly 1.5 million clones, 95% to 99% of them singletons. Sequences were obtained from naive CD4+ T cells sorted from blood. All receptors come from a man aged 30 to 45 in good health. The CDR3 runs from the conserved cysteine through the conserved F or W. Each record gives: D gene, J gene, clone size, V gene, CDR3 DNA, CDR3 protein. A D gene is named only where the DNA matches it firmly. A row's size may be missing; if present it is once, few, many or a size class.

NA,TRBJ1-2,NA,TRBV2,TGTGCCAGCAGTGAGGGGGGCGGTGGCTACACCTTC,CASSEGGGGYTF
NA,TRBJ2-1,NA,TRBV29-1,TGCAGCGTTGGAGGTTATTTAGGGGACTACAATGAGCAGTTCTTC,CSVGGYLGDYNEQFF
TRBD2,TRBJ2-1,NA,TRBV18,TGTGCCAGCTCACCCACGGCTAGCGGGTCTTTCTACAATGAGCAGTTCTTC,CASSPTASGSFYNEQFF
NA,TRBJ2-5,NA,TRBV5-1,TGCGCCAGCAGCTTGGCTAACAGGGTCGAGACCCAGTACTTC,CASSLANRVETQYF
TRBD2,TRBJ2-3,NA,TRBV9,TGTGCCAGCAGACCGGGACTAGCGACAGATACGCAGTATTTT,CASRPGLATDTQYF
TRBD2,TRBJ2-2,once,TRBV6-5,TGTGCCAGCAGTTACACTCTAGCGGGAGGGCCGGGTGAGCTGTTTTTT,CASSYTLAGGPGELFF
NA,TRBJ2-7,NA,TRBV7-3,TGTGCCAGCAGCCCCTCCTCGGCGGCGGCCTACGAGCAGTACTTC,CASSPSSAAAYEQYF
TRBD2,TRBJ2-3,NA,TRBV14,TGTGCCAGCAGCCAAGAGGTTAGCGGGAGGTCAGATACGCAGTATTTT,CASSQEVSGRSDTQYF
NA,TRBJ1-2,NA,TRBV28,TGTGCCAGCAGTCTCACACCCCAGGGACTCAGGGATGGCTACACCTTC,CASSLTPQGLRDGYTF
NA,TRBJ1-5,once,TRBV27,TGTGCCAGCAGTTTGACGCCAAATCAGCCCCAGCATTTT,CASSLTPNQPQHF
NA,TRBJ1-5,NA,TRBV27,TGTGCCAGCAGACCTGGTGTGGGACGAAAAAGCAATCAGCCCCAGCATTTT,CASRPGVGRKSNQPQHF
NA,TRBJ1-5,once,TRBV28,TGTGCCAGCAGCCCGCAGGAAATTAGCAATCAGCCCCAGCATTTT,CASSPQEISNQPQHF
NA,TRBJ2-3,NA,TRBV4-1,TGCGCCAGCAGCCAAGTGATCACGGGTCCAGATACGCAGTATTTT,CASSQVITGPDTQYF
TRBD2,TRBJ2-1,NA,TRBV6-5,TGTGCCAGCAACAAGCGGGAGGTCAATGAGCAGTTCTTC,CASNKREVNEQFF